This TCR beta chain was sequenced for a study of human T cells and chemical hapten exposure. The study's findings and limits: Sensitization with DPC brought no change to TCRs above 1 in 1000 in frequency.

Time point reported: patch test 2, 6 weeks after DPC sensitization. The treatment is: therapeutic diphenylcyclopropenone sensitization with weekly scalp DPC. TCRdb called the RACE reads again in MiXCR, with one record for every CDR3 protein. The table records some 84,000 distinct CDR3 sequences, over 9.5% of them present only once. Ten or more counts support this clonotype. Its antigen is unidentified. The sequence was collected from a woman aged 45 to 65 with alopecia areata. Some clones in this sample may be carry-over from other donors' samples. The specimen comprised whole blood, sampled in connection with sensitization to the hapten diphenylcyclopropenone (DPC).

In nucleotides, the CDR3 is TGTGCCAGCTCACCACCGGACGGAACCCCATCCCAGCAGTACTTC. It translates to CASSPPDGTPSQQYF. The V gene is TRBV18, the J gene TRBJ2-7; no clear D gene. Trimming cost V 0 bases and J 8 bases, with 17 bases left between them. Germline V gives CDR1 KGHSH, CDR2 LQKENI. The CDR3 sequence is 15 residues long.